This is a list of T cell receptor beta chains from one sample in a study of blood T cell repertoires in COVID-19. Clones were read by immunoSEQ multiplex PCR, and TCRdb kept only the in-frame ones, dropping some. The sample holds approximately 250,000 clones, 88% seen once. Sequenced material: peripheral blood. The receptors were gathered from a woman between 70 and 85 years old with COVID-19, enrolled during active disease. Each CDR3 is given with its conserved first and last residue.

V gene	J gene	CDR3 protein
TRBV11-2	TRBJ2-3	CASSLGTSGVTQYF
TRBV18	TRBJ1-4	CASSPPNGRGANEKLFF
TRBV11-2	TRBJ1-1	CASSRDRETEAFF
TRBV12-3/TRBV12-4	TRBJ2-5	CASPGTQYF
TRBV21-1	TRBJ1-5	CASSTGDHQPQHF
TRBV28	TRBJ2-3	CASSLSADTDTQYF
TRBV4-3	TRBJ2-3	CASSTRTGGTDTQYF
TRBV27	TRBJ1-5	CASSLLGDQPQHF
TRBV6-2/TRBV6-3	TRBJ2-1	CASSFTSGISYNEQFF
TRBV9	TRBJ1-2	CASSGQGGANGYTF
TRBV11-3	TRBJ2-3	CASSATAGISTDTQYF
TRBV9	TRBJ1-2	CASSVGGVSYGYTF
TRBV18	TRBJ2-1	CASSPTSGSSYEQFF
TRBV28	TRBJ2-4	CASTVNSVGRDIQYF
TRBV3-1/TRBV3-2	TRBJ1-3	CASSQAQGTGNTIYF
TRBV6-5	TRBJ2-7	CAAGIVIPYF
TRBV7-9	TRBJ2-2	CASSPDGSRDTGELFF
TRBV19	TRBJ2-6	CASSIGQGTHSGANVLTF
TRBV18	TRBJ1-3	CASSSPGASGNTIYF
TRBV12-5	TRBJ2-1	CASGLVFDSGNNEQFF
TRBV28	TRBJ1-4	CASSRTGINEKLFF
TRBV27	TRBJ1-5	CASSLSPRDQPQHF
TRBV5-1	TRBJ1-2	CASRDLQGAIGGYTF
TRBV18	TRBJ2-2	CASSPTGVRDTGELFF
TRBV7-6	TRBJ1-2	CASSPGAADGYTF
TRBV9	TRBJ2-7	CASSVSSYNPTYEQYF